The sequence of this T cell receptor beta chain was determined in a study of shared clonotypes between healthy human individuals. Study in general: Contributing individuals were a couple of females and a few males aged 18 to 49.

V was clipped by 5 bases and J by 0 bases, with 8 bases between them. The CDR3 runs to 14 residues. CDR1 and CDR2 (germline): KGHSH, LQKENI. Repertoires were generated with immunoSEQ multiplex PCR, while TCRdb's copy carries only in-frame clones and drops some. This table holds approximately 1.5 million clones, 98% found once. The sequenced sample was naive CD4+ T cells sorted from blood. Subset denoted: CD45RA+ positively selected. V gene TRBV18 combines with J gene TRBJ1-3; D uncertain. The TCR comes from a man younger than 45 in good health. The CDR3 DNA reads TGTGCCAGCTCAGGTACCAGCTCTGGAAACACCATATATTTT. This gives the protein CASSGTSSGNTIYF. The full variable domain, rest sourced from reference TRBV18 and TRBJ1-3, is NAGVMQNPRHLVRRRGQEARLRCSPMKGHSHVYWYRQLPEEGLKFMVYLQKENIIDESGMPKERFSAEFPKEGPSILRIQQVVRGDSAAYFCASSGTSSGNTIYFGEGSWLTVV.